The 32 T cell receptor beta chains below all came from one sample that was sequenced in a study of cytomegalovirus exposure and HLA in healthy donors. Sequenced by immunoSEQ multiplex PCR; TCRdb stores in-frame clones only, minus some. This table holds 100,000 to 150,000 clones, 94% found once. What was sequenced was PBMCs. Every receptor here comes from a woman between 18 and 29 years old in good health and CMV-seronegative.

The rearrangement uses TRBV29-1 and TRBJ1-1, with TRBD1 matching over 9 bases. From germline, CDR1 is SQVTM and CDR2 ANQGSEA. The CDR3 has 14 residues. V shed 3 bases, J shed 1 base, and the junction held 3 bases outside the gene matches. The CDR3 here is CSVDKTGGNTEAFF. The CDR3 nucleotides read TGCAGCGTTGATAAGACAGGGGGGAACACTGAAGCTTTCTTT.

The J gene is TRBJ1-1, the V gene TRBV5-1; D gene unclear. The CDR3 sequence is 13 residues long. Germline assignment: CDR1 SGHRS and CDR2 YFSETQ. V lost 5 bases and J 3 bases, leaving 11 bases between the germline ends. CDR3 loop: CASRSVVDTEAFF. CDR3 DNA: TGCGCCAGCAGGTCCGTAGTGGACACTGAAGCTTTCTTT.

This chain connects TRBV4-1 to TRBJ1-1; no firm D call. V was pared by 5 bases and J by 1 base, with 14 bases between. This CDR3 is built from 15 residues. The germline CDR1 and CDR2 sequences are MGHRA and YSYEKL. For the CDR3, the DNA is TGCGCCAGCAGCTCACACTTAACAGAGAACACTGAAGCTTTCTTT. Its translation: CASSSHLTENTEAFF.

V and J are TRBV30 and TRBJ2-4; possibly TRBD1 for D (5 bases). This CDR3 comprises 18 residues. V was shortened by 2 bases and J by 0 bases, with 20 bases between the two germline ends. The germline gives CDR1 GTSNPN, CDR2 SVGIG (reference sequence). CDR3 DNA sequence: TGTGCCTGGAGTCCAAAGACAGATAGCCACATAGCCAAAAACATTCAGTACTTC. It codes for CAWSPKTDSHIAKNIQYF.

CDR3 sequence: CASSQDLGTSGGYEQYF. The CDR3 DNA sequence: TGCGCCAGCAGCCAAGATTTAGGGACTAGCGGGGGCTACGAGCAGTACTTC. The rearrangement links TRBV4-1 to TRBJ2-7; TRBD2 aligns across 14 bases. Germline CDR1 is MGHRA and CDR2 is YSYEKL. V lost 0 bases, J lost 3 bases, and 4 bases stayed unmatched. This CDR3 is built from 17 residues.

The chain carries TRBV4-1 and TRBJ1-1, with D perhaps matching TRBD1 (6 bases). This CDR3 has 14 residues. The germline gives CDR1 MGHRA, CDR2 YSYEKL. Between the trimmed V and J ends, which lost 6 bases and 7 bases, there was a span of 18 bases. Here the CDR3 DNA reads TGCGCCAGCAGGCAAACGCAGGGGCTTGTTGAAGCTTTCTTT. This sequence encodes CASRQTQGLVEAFF.

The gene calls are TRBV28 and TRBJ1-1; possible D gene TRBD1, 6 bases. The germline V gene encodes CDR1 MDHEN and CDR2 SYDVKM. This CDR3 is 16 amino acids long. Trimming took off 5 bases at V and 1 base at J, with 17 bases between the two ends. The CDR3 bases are TGTGCCAGCAGTCGAAGGGACATTTACCGGAACACTGAAGCTTTCTTT. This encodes CASSRRDIYRNTEAFF. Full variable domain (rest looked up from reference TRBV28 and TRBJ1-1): DVKVTQSSRYLVKRTGEKVFLECVQDMDHENMFWYRQDPGLGLRLIYFSYDVKMKEKGDIPEGYSVSREKKERFSLILESASTNQTSMYLCASSRRDIYRNTEAFFGQGTRLTVV.

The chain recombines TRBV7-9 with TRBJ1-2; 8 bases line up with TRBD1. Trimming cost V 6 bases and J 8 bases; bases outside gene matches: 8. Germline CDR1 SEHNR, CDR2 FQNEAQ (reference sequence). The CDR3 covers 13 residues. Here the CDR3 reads CASRSTGGNGYTF. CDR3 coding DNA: TGTGCCAGCAGGTCTACAGGGGGAAACGGCTACACCTTC.

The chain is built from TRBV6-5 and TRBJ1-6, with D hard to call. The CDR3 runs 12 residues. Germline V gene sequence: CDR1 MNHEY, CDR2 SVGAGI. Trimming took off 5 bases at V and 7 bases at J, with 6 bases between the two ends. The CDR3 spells CASSNGNSPLHF. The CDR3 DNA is TGTGCCAGCAGTAATGGCAATTCACCCCTCCACTTT.

The CDR3 DNA sequence: TGCGCCAGCAGCTCGTCCCCGAGCTACGAGCAGTACTTC. Its protein product is CASSSSPSYEQYF. V and J are TRBV5-1 and TRBJ2-7; D gene unclear. V shed 3 bases and J shed 3 bases, with 10 bases lying between them. This CDR3 is 13 amino acids long. Germline V gene lookup returns CDR1 SGHRS and CDR2 YFSETQ.

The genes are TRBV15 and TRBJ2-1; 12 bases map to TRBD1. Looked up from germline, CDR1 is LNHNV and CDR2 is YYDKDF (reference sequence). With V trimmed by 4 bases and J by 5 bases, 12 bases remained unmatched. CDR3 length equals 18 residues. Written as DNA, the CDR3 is TGTGCCACCAGCACCAGGAGCCGCCGGGACAGGGGGCACAATGAGCAGTTCTTC. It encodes CATSTRSRRDRGHNEQFF.

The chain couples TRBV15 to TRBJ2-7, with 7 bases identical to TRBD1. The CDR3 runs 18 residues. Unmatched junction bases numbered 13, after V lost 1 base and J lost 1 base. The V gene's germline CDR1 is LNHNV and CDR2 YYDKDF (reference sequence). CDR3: CATSRASRQGKESYEQYF. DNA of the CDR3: TGTGCCACCAGCAGAGCCTCTCGACAGGGTAAAGAATCCTACGAGCAGTACTTC.

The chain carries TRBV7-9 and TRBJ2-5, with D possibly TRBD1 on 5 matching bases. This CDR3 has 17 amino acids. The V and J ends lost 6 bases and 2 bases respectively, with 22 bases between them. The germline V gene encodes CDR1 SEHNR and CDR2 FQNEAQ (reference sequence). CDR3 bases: TGTGCCAGCAGTCAATACCCCCAGGGCGGATTACAAGAGACCCAGTACTTC. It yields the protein CASSQYPQGGLQETQYF.

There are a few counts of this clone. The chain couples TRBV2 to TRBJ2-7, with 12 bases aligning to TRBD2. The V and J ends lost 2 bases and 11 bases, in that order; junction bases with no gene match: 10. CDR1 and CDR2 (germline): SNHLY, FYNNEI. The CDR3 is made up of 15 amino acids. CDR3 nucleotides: TGTGCCAGCAGTGAATGGTCCGGACTAGCGGGGAAGGAGTACTTC. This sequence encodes CASSEWSGLAGKEYF.

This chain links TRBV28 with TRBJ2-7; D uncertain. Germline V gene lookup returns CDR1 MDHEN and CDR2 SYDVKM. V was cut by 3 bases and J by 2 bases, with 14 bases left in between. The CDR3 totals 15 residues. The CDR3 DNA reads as TGTGCCAGCAGTTTCCCGCCGACTGGAACCTACGAGCAGTACTTC. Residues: CASSFPPTGTYEQYF.

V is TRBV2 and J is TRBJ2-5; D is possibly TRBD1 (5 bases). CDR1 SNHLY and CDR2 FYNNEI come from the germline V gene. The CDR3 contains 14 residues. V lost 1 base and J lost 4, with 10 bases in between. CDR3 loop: CASSEDYQGETQYF. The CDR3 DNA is TGTGCCAGCAGTGAAGATTATCAGGGAGAGACCCAGTACTTC.

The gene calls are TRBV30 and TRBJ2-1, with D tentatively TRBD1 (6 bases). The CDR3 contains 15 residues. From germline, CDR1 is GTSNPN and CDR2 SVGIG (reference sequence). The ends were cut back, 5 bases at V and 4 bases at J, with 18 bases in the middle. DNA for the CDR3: TGTGCCTGGGGGGGCCCCGAGATAGCATACAATGAGCAGTTCTTC. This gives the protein CAWGGPEIAYNEQFF.

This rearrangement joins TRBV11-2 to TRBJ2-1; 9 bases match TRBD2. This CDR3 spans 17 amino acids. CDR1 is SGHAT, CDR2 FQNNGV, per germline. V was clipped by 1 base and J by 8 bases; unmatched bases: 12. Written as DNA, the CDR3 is TGTGCCAGCAGCTTAGGGCGTAGCGGGAGAGGGACCGATGAGCAGTTCTTC. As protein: CASSLGRSGRGTDEQFF.

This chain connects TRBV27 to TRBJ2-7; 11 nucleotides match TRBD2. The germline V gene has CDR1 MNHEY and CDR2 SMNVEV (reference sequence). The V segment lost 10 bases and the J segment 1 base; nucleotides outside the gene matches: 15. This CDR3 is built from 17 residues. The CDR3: CATLPLSSGRSSYEQYF. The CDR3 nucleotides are TGTGCCACCCTCCCCCTATCTAGCGGGAGGTCTTCCTACGAGCAGTACTTC.

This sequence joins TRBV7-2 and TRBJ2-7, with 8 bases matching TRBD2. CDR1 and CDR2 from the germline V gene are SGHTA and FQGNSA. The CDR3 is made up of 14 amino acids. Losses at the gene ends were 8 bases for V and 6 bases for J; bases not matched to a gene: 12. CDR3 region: CASGSPAGGGEQYF. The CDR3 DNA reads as TGTGCCAGCGGGTCCCCCGCGGGGGGAGGCGAGCAGTACTTC.

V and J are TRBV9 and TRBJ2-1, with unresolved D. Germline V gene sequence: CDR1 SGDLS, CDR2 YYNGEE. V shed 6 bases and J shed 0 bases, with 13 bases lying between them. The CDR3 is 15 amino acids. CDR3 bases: TGTGCCAGCACGTTAGCCGATAGCTCCTACAATGAGCAGTTCTTC. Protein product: CASTLADSSYNEQFF.

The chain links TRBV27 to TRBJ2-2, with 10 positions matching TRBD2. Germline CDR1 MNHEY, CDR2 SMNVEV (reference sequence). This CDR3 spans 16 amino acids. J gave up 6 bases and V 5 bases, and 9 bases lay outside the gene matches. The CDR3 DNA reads TGTGCCAGCAGTCAAGCGGGAGGGGGTGTTCCCGGGGAGCTGTTTTTT. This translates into CASSQAGGGVPGELFF.

The CDR3 sequence: CASSLATGISAGKLFF. The CDR3 DNA follows: TGCGCCAGCAGCTTGGCGACCGGGATATCAGCAGGAAAACTGTTTTTT. This chain joins TRBV5-1 and TRBJ1-4; D uncertain. CDR1 SGHRS and CDR2 YFSETQ come from the germline V gene. Trimming left V 0 bases short and J 10 bases short, with 19 bases between. The length of the CDR3 is 16 residues. Full variable domain (missing parts from reference TRBV5-1 and TRBJ1-4): KAGVTQTPRYLIKTRGQQVTLSCSPISGHRSVSWYQQTPGQGLQFLFEYFSETQRNKGNFPGRFSGRQFSNSRSEMNVSTLELGDSALYLCASSLATGISAGKLFFGSGTQLSVL.

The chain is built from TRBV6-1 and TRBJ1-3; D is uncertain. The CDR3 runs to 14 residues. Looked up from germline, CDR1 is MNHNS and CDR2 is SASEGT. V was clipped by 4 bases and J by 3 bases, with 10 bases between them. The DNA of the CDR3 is TGTGCCAGCAGTGCCTCGTTCTTTGGAAACACCATATATTTT. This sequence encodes CASSASFFGNTIYF.

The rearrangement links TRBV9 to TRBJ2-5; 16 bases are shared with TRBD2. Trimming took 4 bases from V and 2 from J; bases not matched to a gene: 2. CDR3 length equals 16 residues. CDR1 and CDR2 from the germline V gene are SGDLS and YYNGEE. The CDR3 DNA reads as TGTGCCAGCAGCCCGGGACTAGCGGGGGGGCAAGAGACCCAGTACTTC. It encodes CASSPGLAGGQETQYF.

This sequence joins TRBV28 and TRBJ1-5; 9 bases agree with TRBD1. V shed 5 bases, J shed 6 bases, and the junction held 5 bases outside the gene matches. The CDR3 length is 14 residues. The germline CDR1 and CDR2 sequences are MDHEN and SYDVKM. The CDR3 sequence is CASSPGTGFQPQHF. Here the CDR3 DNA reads TGTGCCAGCAGTCCCGGGACAGGGTTTCAGCCCCAGCATTTT. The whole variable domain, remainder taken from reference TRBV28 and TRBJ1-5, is DVKVTQSSRYLVKRTGEKVFLECVQDMDHENMFWYRQDPGLGLRLIYFSYDVKMKEKGDIPEGYSVSREKKERFSLILESASTNQTSMYLCASSPGTGFQPQHFGDGTRLSIL.

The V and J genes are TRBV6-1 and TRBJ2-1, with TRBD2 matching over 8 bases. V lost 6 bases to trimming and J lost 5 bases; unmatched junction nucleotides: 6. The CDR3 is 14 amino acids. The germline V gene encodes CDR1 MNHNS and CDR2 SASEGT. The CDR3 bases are TGTGCCAGCAGGCTTACTAGCGGTAACAATGAGCAGTTCTTC. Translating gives CASRLTSGNNEQFF.

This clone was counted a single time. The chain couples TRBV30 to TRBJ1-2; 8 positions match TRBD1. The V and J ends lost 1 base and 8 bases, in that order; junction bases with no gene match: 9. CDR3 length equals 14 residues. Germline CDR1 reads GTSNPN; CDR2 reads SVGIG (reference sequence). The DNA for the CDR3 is TGTGCCTGGAGTGGAAGACAGGGGTCGCGAGGCTACACCTTC. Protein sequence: CAWSGRQGSRGYTF.

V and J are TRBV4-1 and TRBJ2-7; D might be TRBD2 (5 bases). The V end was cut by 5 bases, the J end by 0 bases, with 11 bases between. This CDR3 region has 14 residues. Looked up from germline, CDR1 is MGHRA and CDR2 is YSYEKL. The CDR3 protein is CASSGRTGSYEQYF. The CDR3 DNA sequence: TGCGCCAGCAGCGGTAGGACTGGCTCCTACGAGCAGTACTTC.

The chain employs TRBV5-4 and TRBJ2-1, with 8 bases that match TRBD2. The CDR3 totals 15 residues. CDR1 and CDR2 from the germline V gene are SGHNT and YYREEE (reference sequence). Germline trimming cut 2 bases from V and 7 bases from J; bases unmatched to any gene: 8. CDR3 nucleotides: TGTGCCAGCAGCTTAAAAGCGGGGGCGAGTAATGAGCAGTTCTTC. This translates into CASSLKAGASNEQFF.

The DNA of the CDR3 is TGTGCCAGCAGTCTCCCGGGAAAACTGTTTTTT. Protein sequence: CASSLPGKLFF. The chain links TRBV6-1 to TRBJ1-4; no definite D call. Germline V gene lookup returns CDR1 MNHNS and CDR2 SASEGT. This CDR3 comprises 11 residues. Between the trimmed V and J ends, which lost 5 bases and 10 bases, there was a span of 8 bases.

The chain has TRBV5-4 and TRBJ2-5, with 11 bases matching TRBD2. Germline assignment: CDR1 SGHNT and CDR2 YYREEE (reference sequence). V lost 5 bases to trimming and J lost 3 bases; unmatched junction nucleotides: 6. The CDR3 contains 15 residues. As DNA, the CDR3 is TGTGCCAGCAGTTTCAAACTAGCGGGGGAAGAGACCCAGTACTTC. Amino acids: CASSFKLAGEETQYF. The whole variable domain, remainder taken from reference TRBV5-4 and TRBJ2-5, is ETGVTQSPTHLIKTRGQQVTLRCSSQSGHNTVSWYQQALGQGPQFIFQYYREEENGRGNFPPRFSGLQFPNYSSELNVNALELDDSALYLCASSFKLAGEETQYFGPGTRLLVL.